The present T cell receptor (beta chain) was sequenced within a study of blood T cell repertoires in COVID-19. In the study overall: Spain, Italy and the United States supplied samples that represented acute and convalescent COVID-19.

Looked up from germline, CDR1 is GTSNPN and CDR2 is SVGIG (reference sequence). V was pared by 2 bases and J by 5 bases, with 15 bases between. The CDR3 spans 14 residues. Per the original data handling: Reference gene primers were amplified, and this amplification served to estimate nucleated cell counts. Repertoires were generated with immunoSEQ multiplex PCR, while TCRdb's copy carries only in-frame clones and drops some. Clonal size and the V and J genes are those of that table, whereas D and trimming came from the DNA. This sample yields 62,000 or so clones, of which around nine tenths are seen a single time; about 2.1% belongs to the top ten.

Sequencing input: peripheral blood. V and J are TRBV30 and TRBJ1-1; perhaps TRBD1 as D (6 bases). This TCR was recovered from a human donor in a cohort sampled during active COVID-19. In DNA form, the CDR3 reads TGTGCCTGGAGTAATCCTGGGAGGGGGACTGAAGCTTTCTTT. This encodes CAWSNPGRGTEAFF. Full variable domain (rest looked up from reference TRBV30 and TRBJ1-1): SQTIHQWPATLVQPVGSPLSLECTVEGTSNPNLYWYRQAAGRGLQLLFYSVGIGQISSEVPQNLSASRPQDRQFILSSKKLLLSDSGFYLCAWSNPGRGTEAFFGQGTRLTVV.